This T cell receptor beta chain was retrieved from a study of T-cell reconstitution after alpha-beta-depleted transplantation in children listed by TCRdb under 2016. Regarding the study in general: Using TCR repertoire profiling, the study followed T-cell immune reconstitution in a quantitative way in children after TCRalphabeta/CD19-depleted allogeneic hematopoietic cell transplantation.

What the work shows at the level of the full study, not this receptor alone: The high TCRbeta diversity at day 60 in some patients was ascribed to recipient T cells and intrathymic progenitors that had survived conditioning. The frequencies of hyperexpanded clones fell over the following months, and after one year, T-cell counts and TCRbeta diversity were mostly attributed to newly produced T cells. About two months after transplant, the apparently early recovery of alphabetaT-cell counts reportedly depended on just several hundred clones that had expanded rapidly and came from non-depleted graft cells.

The library was generated by PCR. Sequenced using an Illumina HiSeq 2500. TCR library preparation used molecular barcoding, with unique molecular identifiers applied to normalize quantification of the TCRbeta repertoire. In TCRdb, the public reads were trimmed at Q25 with fastp and aligned with MiXCR, with productive beta chains retained. Under each unique CDR3 protein, matching rows form one entry showing the most common genes and DNA. Across this sample there are about 250,000 distinct CDR3 sequences, with more than 20% seen only once. About 4.8% of the sample lies in the top ten. A note on this clonotype: Its binding antigen is unknown. No base quality values were provided; no much bigger clone lies one nucleotide off.

Sequences SQVTM (CDR1) and ANQGSEA (CDR2) are obtained from the germline V gene. V and J are truncated by 4 bases and 3 bases respectively, leaving an intervening sequence of 6 bases. The CDR3 goes from the cysteine to the phenylalanine over 11 residues. Of all the DNA, just the CDR3 is kept, 33 bases in frame from base 1. Explained via the paper, the treatment or condition label denotes: allogeneic hematopoietic cell transplantation with graft depleted of TCRalphabeta T cells and CD19 B cells. Transplant recipients were children who received TCRalphabeta/CD19-depleted allogeneic hematopoietic cell grafts.

The sample consisted of PBMCs, mostly from graft donor cells, taken 360 days after TCRalphabeta/CD19-depleted stem cell transplant. The TCR originated in a female patient aged 2-10 years who had a stem cell transplant for congenital amegakaryocytic thrombocytopenia, so the T cells may come from the graft donor. The chain was built from TRBV29-1 and TRBJ1-1, with the D gene not confidently named. In nucleotides, the sequence is TGCAGCGTTGTTCAAGACACTGAAGCTTTCTTT. Its amino acids are CSVVQDTEAFF.